The 24 T cell receptor beta chains listed next were all sequenced from one sample in a study of T cells in Graves' hyperthyroidism and ophthalmopathy (dated by TCRdb to about 2019). The method behind the library was multiplex PCR. Sequencing was performed on an Illumina HiSeq 2000. The TCR beta CDR3 regions were amplified from RNA transcripts. For the first round of RT-PCR on the TCR CDR3, the HTBI primer set was used together with the Qiagen OneStep RT-PCR kit. The public reads were quality trimmed at Q25 with fastp and then assembled into clones with MiXCR by TCRdb, keeping productive beta chains. Identical CDR3 proteins give one entry, which carries the most common genes and DNA. For this sample the table gives a few hundred thousand distinct CDR3 sequences, of which 15% to 17% were detected only once. The biggest ten clones account for around a quarter of the sample. Sequenced material: blood. These receptors were collected from a young woman with Graves' hyperthyroidism that later progressed to Graves' ophthalmopathy.

This clonotype was recorded many times. This rearrangement joins TRBV28 to TRBJ2-5, with D possibly being TRBD1 (5 bases). Germline assignment: CDR1 MDHEN and CDR2 SYDVKM. The V end was cut by 4 bases, the J end by 5 bases, with 26 bases between. The CDR3 is made up of 18 amino acids. CDR3 sequence reads: CASSSPSTETSRVETQYF. CDR3 coding DNA: TGTGCCAGCAGTTCGCCTTCGACAGAGACGTCCCGTGTGGAGACCCAGTACTTC.

Only a few counts were recorded for this clonotype. The chain joins TRBV19 to TRBJ2-3, with D possibly matching TRBD2 (5 bases). The CDR3 runs to 15 residues. Germline loops: CDR1 LNHDA, CDR2 SQIVND (reference sequence). Between the trimmed V and J ends, which lost 5 bases and 0 bases, there was a span of 12 bases. DNA for the CDR3: TGTGCCAGTAGTCAACAGCGGAGGAGCACAGATACGCAGTATTTT. Amino acids: CASSQQRRSTDTQYF.

This clonotype was counted many times. The V call is TRBV5-1, the J call TRBJ2-1; the D gene is possibly TRBD2 (7 bases). Germline CDR1 SGHRS, CDR2 YFSETQ. The CDR3 has 18 amino acids. V was trimmed by 0 bases and J by 4 bases, leaving 20 bases between them. DNA of the CDR3: TGCGCCAGCAGCTTGGCCCCCCCGAGGGGGAGGGGGTACAATGAGCAGTTCTTC. This sequence encodes CASSLAPPRGRGYNEQFF. Together with reference TRBV5-1 and TRBJ2-1, the CDR3 gives the full variable domain: KAGVTQTPRYLIKTRGQQVTLSCSPISGHRSVSWYQQTPGQGLQFLFEYFSETQRNKGNFPGRFSGRQFSNSRSEMNVSTLELGDSALYLCASSLAPPRGRGYNEQFFGPGTRLTVL.

This clonotype was detected many times. The V and J genes are TRBV25-1 and TRBJ1-1; D is perhaps TRBD1 (6 bases). Germline V gives CDR1 MGHDK, CDR2 SYGVNS. CDR3 length: 15 amino acids. V was trimmed by 4 bases and J by 7 bases, leaving 19 bases between them. CDR3 loop: CASSGYRDVTNEAFF. The CDR3, as DNA: TGTGCCAGCAGTGGGTACAGGGACGTAACCAATGAAGCTTTCTTT. The variable domain in full, completed from reference TRBV25-1 and TRBJ1-1, reads EADIYQTPRYLVIGTGKKITLECSQTMGHDKMYWYQQDPGMELHLIHYSYGVNSTEKGDLSSESTVSRIRTEHFPLTLESARPSHTSQYLCASSGYRDVTNEAFFGQGTRLTVV.

This clonotype occurred many times. The rearrangement uses TRBV6-5 and TRBJ2-1, with TRBD2 matching 7 bases. Per germline, CDR1 MNHEY and CDR2 SVGAGI. This CDR3 is 17 amino acids long. The ends lost 0 bases at V and 5 bases at J; junction bases unmatched: 10. CDR3 sequence (DNA): TGTGCCAGCAGTTACTCGGGCTCGGGGAGGGGAGACAATGAGCAGTTCTTC. It codes for CASSYSGSGRGDNEQFF.

J is TRBJ2-3 and V is TRBV7-2; 14 nucleotides match TRBD2. The J segment lost 6 bases and the V segment lost 4 bases, leaving 6 bases of the junction unmatched. Germline-derived CDR1 and CDR2 are SGHTA and FQGNSA. The CDR3 is 16 amino acids. CDR3 coding DNA: TGTGCCAGCAGCTCAGCCCGACTAGCGGGAGGGGATACGCAGTATTTT. Translated: CASSSARLAGGDTQYF. The whole variable domain, filled in from reference TRBV7-2 and TRBJ2-3, reads GAGVSQSPSNKVTEKGKDVELRCDPISGHTALYWYRQSLGQGLEFLIYFQGNSAPDKSGLPSDRFSAERTGGSVSTLTIQRTQQEDSAVYLCASSSARLAGGDTQYFGPGTRLTVL.

This clonotype was counted ten times or more. The chain couples TRBV20-1 to TRBJ2-7, with D perhaps assigned TRBD1 or TRBD2 (5 bases each). CDR3 size: 15 residues. Germline CDR1 is DFQATT and CDR2 is SNEGSKA (reference sequence). V lost 1 base and J 2 bases, leaving 15 bases between the germline ends. CDR3 sequence (DNA): TGCAGTGCTAGAGCCCGGGACCCCGTAACCTACGAGCAGTACTTC. Translating it yields CSARARDPVTYEQYF.

The genes are TRBV2 and TRBJ1-4, with 10 bases identical to TRBD1. V lost 6 bases and J lost 5; bases outside the gene matches: 3. The germline V gene has CDR1 SNHLY and CDR2 FYNNEI. This CDR3 has 14 residues. CDR3 nucleotides: TGTGCCAGCAGACCGGGACAGGGGAATGAAAAACTGTTTTTT. Amino acid sequence: CASRPGQGNEKLFF.

This clonotype has at least ten counts. The V and J genes are TRBV12-3 or TRBV12-4 and TRBJ2-5; D is uncertain. V lost 3 bases to trimming and J lost 2 bases, with 13 bases between them. The length of the CDR3 is 15 residues. The CDR3 loop reads CASSLNTLLQETQYF. DNA for the CDR3: TGTGCCAGCAGTTTGAACACGCTGCTACAAGAGACCCAGTACTTC.

To note about this clonotype: The junction does not match germline at one end; this may be a read error. The V and J genes are TRBV20-1 and TRBJ1-2, with TRBD1 identical over 12 bases. In germline, CDR1 is DFQATT, CDR2 SNEGSKA (reference sequence). The CDR3 covers 15 residues. CDR3 coding DNA: TGCAGTCCAGGGACAGGGGGCGTTACTAACTATGGCTACAGCTTC. Amino acids: CSPGTGGVTNYGYSF.

This clonotype was counted ten times or more. This chain connects TRBV2 to TRBJ2-3; 9 bases match TRBD1. V lost 3 bases to trimming and J lost 14 bases; unmatched junction nucleotides: 6. The CDR3 totals 12 residues. Germline values: CDR1 SNHLY, CDR2 FYNNEI. The CDR3 sequence: CASSELDRGGYF. The CDR3 DNA reads TGTGCCAGCAGTGAGTTGGACAGGGGTGGGTATTTT.

This clonotype showed up many times. The CDR3 DNA reads as TGTGCCATCAGTGACCCGGGCCTGGACACTGAAGCTTTCTTT. Protein: CAISDPGLDTEAFF. The chain links TRBV10-3 to TRBJ1-1; D remains unclear. Germline V gene lookup returns CDR1 ENHRY and CDR2 SYGVKD. The CDR3 has 14 residues. Trimming left V 3 bases short and J 3 bases short, with 11 bases between.

The sample holds a few counts of this clonotype. The chain carries TRBV27 and TRBJ1-6; the D gene is possibly TRBD1 (5 bases). CDR3 length: 15 residues. Germline CDR1 and CDR2: MNHEY and SMNVEV (reference sequence). The ends were cut back, 2 bases at V and 5 bases at J, with 10 bases in the middle. CDR3 nucleotide sequence: TGTGCCAGCAGTTTAGGGGCAGGGAATAATTCACCCCTCCACTTT. It is translated as CASSLGAGNNSPLHF.

This clonotype was seen only a few times. The CDR3 DNA follows: TGTGCCAGTAGTATTTCCCGGAGCTCCTACAATGAGCAGTTCTTC. This sequence encodes CASSISRSSYNEQFF. This chain uses TRBV19 with TRBJ2-1, with D unclear. This CDR3 spans 15 amino acids. The germline V gene has CDR1 LNHDA and CDR2 SQIVND (reference sequence). V shed 3 bases and J shed 0 bases, with 9 bases lying between them.

This clonotype was counted at least ten times. This chain links TRBV27 with TRBJ1-1, with D possibly TRBD1 on 6 matching bases. The CDR3 loop spans 15 amino acids. Between the trimmed V and J ends, which lost 1 base and 4 bases, there was a span of 13 bases. CDR1 is MNHEY, CDR2 SMNVEV, per germline (reference sequence). In DNA, the CDR3 is TGTGCCAGCAGTTTATATCCAGGGGCGGCCACTGAAGCTTTCTTT. Translated, it gives CASSLYPGAATEAFF.

The chain has TRBV18 and TRBJ2-1; either TRBD1 or TRBD2 may fit D (5 bases each). Germline-derived CDR1 and CDR2 are KGHSH and LQKENI. This CDR3 region has 12 residues. The V end was cut by 5 bases, the J end by 13 bases, with 15 bases between. Here the CDR3 reads CASSGTFWDQFF. In nucleotides, the CDR3 is TGTGCCAGCTCAGGAACCTTCTGGGACCAGTTCTTC.

The chain employs TRBV5-4 and TRBJ2-5, with D perhaps TRBD1 or TRBD2 (5 bases each). The CDR3 length is 14 residues. CDR1 is SGHNT, CDR2 YYREEE, per germline (reference sequence). Trimming pared 4 bases from V and 5 bases from J, leaving 15 bases between. CDR3 nucleotide sequence: TGTGCCAGCAGCCCATGGCAGGGCGGGGAGACCCAGTACTTC. Amino acids: CASSPWQGGETQYF.

This clonotype was recorded at least ten times. This chain links TRBV12-3 or TRBV12-4 with TRBJ1-2; D gene ambiguous. V lost 5 bases and J 4 bases, leaving 11 bases between the germline ends. CDR3 length: 13 residues. CDR3 amino acids: CASSHTFPYGYTF. Here the CDR3 DNA reads TGTGCCAGCAGTCATACGTTCCCCTATGGCTACACCTTC.

The chain has TRBV25-1 and TRBJ2-1; TRBD2 aligns across 8 bases. This CDR3 comprises 15 residues. Germline V lookup: CDR1 MGHDK, CDR2 SYGVNS. J gave up 0 bases and V 5 bases, and 3 bases lay outside the gene matches. CDR3 coding DNA: TGTGCCAGCAGTAAACTAGCGGACTCCTACAATGAGCAGTTCTTC. Residues: CASSKLADSYNEQFF. The full variable domain, in which reference TRBV25-1 and TRBJ2-1 provide the parts outside the CDR3, is EADIYQTPRYLVIGTGKKITLECSQTMGHDKMYWYQQDPGMELHLIHYSYGVNSTEKGDLSSESTVSRIRTEHFPLTLESARPSHTSQYLCASSKLADSYNEQFFGPGTRLTVL.

There are many counts of this clonotype. The V gene is TRBV6-1, the J gene TRBJ1-2; 7 nucleotides match TRBD1. J was trimmed by 6 bases and V by 5 bases; bases with no gene match: 6. CDR1 and CDR2 from the germline V gene are MNHNS and SASEGT. This CDR3 is built from 13 residues. The CDR3 DNA sequence: TGTGCCAGCAGTAAACAACAGGGGAATGGCTACACCTTC. It yields the protein CASSKQQGNGYTF.

This clonotype was counted ten times or more. V usage is TRBV6-5 and J usage is TRBJ1-1, with 8 bases identical to TRBD1. The germline V gene encodes CDR1 MNHEY and CDR2 SVGAGI. V shed 2 bases and J 1 base; nucleotides not matched to a gene: 9. The CDR3 runs 17 residues. CDR3 amino acids: CASSYGRGRTRNTEAFF. The CDR3 DNA sequence: TGTGCCAGCAGTTACGGCAGGGGGCGAACCCGGAACACTGAAGCTTTCTTT.

At least ten counts were recorded for this clonotype. This chain connects TRBV20-1 to TRBJ2-1; D remains unclear. Germline loops: CDR1 DFQATT, CDR2 SNEGSKA (reference sequence). V lost 5 bases and J 9 bases, leaving 8 bases between the germline ends. CDR3 length: 10 residues. CDR3 in amino acids: CSALWGEQFF. The CDR3 nucleotides read TGCAGTGCTCTGTGGGGTGAGCAGTTCTTC.

This chain uses TRBV28 with TRBJ2-1, with D hard to call. The V end lost 0 bases, the J end lost 0 bases, and 9 bases lay between the germline ends. The CDR3 spans 16 residues. Germline values: CDR1 MDHEN, CDR2 SYDVKM. The CDR3: CASSLWGPSSYNEQFF. The CDR3 DNA follows: TGTGCCAGCAGTTTATGGGGCCCGAGCTCCTACAATGAGCAGTTCTTC. The complete variable domain, with remaining parts taken from reference TRBV28 and TRBJ2-1, reads DVKVTQSSRYLVKRTGEKVFLECVQDMDHENMFWYRQDPGLGLRLIYFSYDVKMKEKGDIPEGYSVSREKKERFSLILESASTNQTSMYLCASSLWGPSSYNEQFFGPGTRLTVL.

There are a few counts of this clonotype. This chain links TRBV27 with TRBJ2-7; a weak D match, TRBD1 (5 bases). V was cut by 2 bases and J by 6 bases, with 11 bases left in between. The germline V gene encodes CDR1 MNHEY and CDR2 SMNVEV (reference sequence). The CDR3 is made up of 13 amino acids. The DNA for the CDR3 is TGTGCCAGCAGTTTAGGTAGGGGTTCCGAGCAGTACTTC. As protein: CASSLGRGSEQYF.